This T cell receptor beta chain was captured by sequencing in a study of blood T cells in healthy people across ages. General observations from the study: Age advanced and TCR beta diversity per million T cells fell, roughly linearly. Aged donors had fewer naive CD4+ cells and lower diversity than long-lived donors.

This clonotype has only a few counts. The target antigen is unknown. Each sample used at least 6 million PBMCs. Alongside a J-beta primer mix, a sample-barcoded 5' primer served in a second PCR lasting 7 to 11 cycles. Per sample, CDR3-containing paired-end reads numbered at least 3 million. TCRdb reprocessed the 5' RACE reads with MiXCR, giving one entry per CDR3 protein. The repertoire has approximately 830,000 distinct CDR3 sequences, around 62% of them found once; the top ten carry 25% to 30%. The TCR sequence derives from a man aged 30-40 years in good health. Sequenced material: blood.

The chain's CDR3 is CASSIPGTGSYEQYF. DNA of the CDR3: TGTGCCAGCAGTATCCCCGGGACAGGGTCCTACGAGCAGTACTTC. V gene TRBV28 combines with J gene TRBJ2-7; 9 bases fit TRBD1. V dropped 5 bases and J dropped 1; count of bases not matched to a gene: 6. Germline V CDR1 and CDR2: MDHEN, SYDVKM. CDR3 length: 15 amino acids.